This TCR beta chain was identified in a study of a mutant IDH1 vaccine in newly diagnosed glioma. Study results and limitations: Across multiple MHC alleles, 80% to 95% of patients had vaccine-induced responses.

About this clone itself: Its cognate antigen is unknown.

Time point given: week 11, during vaccination. All doses held 300 ug of mutant IDH1 20-mer peptide, with topical imiquimod. Here immunoSEQ multiplex PCR was the method, and the copy in TCRdb shows in-frame clones only, minus some. The data show 50,000 or so clones, roughly nine tenths seen once. The CDR3 runs 14 residues. Germline assignment: CDR1 MNHEY and CDR2 SVGAGI. Trimming left V 4 bases short and J 1 base short, with 8 bases between. Material: PBMCs, obtained from a glioma patient whose treatment included an IDH1 peptide vaccine. The chain uses TRBV6-5 and TRBJ1-5; D unclear. The TCR sequence derives from a man aged 50 to 60 with glioma. The DNA for the CDR3 is TGTGCCAGCAGTTCCCGGCAGAGCAATCAGCCCCAGCATTTT. As protein: CASSSRQSNQPQHF.